This T cell receptor (beta chain) came from a study of OX40 agonist ivuxolimab in advanced cancers. This clone has only one observation. The CDR3 is 14 residues long. The ends lost 6 bases at V and 0 bases at J; junction bases unmatched: 4. Germline V gene lookup returns CDR1 KGHSH and CDR2 LQKENI. The assay was immunoSEQ multiplex PCR, and TCRdb's table has in-frame clones only and misses some. This table has over 70,000 clones, around nine tenths appearing once. The chain uses TRBV18 and TRBJ1-1; 7 bases fit TRBD1. This material consisted of CD4+ or CD8+ T cells sorted from blood, taken in a trial of the OX40 agonist ivuxolimab. This clonotype was obtained from an adult with an advanced solid tumor such as melanoma, head and neck, liver or kidney cancer. CDR3 sequence: CASSPDRVNTEAFF. The CDR3, as DNA: TGTGCCAGCTCCCCAGACAGGGTGAACACTGAAGCTTTCTTT.